The clone carrying this T cell receptor beta chain occurred many times. Its antigen is unidentified. Read data end 3 residues before the CDR3 end; the end is taken from the germline J gene. CDR1 and CDR2 from the germline V gene are MGHRA and YSYEKL. J was trimmed by 2 bases and V by 4 bases; bases with no gene match: 10. CDR3 length: 17 amino acids. This sample was taken from a study of T cell clonality in common variable immunodeficiency. General study findings and limits: Reportedly, TCR beta sequences from common variable immunodeficiency showed fewer deletions and N-nucleotide insertions.

Libraries were prepared by immunoSEQ multiplex PCR; TCRdb keeps only in-frame clonotypes and omits some of them. The profile covers 25,000 to 35,000 clones, none occurring a single time. The receptor comes from a person between 18 and 70 years old in good health. The chain couples TRBV4-1 to TRBJ2-5; TRBD1 matches 10 bases. The sequenced sample was peripheral blood mononuclear cells. This chain's CDR3 is CASSPSPGQGNQETQYF. CDR3 DNA (partial): TGCGCCAGCAGCCCCTCCCCGGGACAGGGGAATCAAGAGACC.